These 23 T cell receptor beta chains were all obtained from the same sample, sequenced in a study of cytomegalovirus exposure and HLA in healthy donors. 60 Vbeta and 13 Jbeta primers were used in PCR. The protocol was immunoSEQ multiplex PCR, while the TCRdb copy is restricted to in-frame clones and leaves out a portion. In the table there are about 160,000 clones, about 81% of which are singletons. The sample taken for sequencing was PBMCs. These receptors originate from a girl aged 2 to 10 in good health and CMV-seropositive.

The V call is TRBV7-9, the J call TRBJ2-7, with no clear D. Germline assignment: CDR1 SEHNR and CDR2 FQNEAQ (reference sequence). V shed 5 bases and J shed 2 bases, with 7 bases lying between them. CDR3 length: 12 amino acids. The CDR3 region is CASSQSTYEQYF. Here the CDR3 DNA reads TGTGCCAGCAGCCAATCCACCTACGAGCAGTACTTC.

The V and J genes are TRBV5-1 and TRBJ2-7, with D maybe TRBD1 (6 bases). CDR1 is SGHRS, CDR2 YFSETQ, per germline. This CDR3 has 15 residues. The ends were cut back, 3 bases at V and 2 bases at J, with 15 bases in the middle. DNA of the CDR3: TGCGCCAGCAGCTCGACGCGGACAGAGCCCTACGAGCAGTACTTC. Translating it yields CASSSTRTEPYEQYF.

V and J are TRBV6-5 and TRBJ2-7; the D gene is possibly TRBD2 (5 bases). There are 14 residues in the CDR3. Trimming took 4 bases from V and 0 from J, leaving 10 bases between them. Looked up from germline, CDR1 is MNHEY and CDR2 is SVGAGI. The CDR3 DNA is TGTGCCAGCAGTTCCGCCGGACTCTCCTACGAGCAGTACTTC. Translation: CASSSAGLSYEQYF.

There are a few counts of this clone. As DNA, the CDR3 is TGTGCCAGCAGTCTGAGCAAAGGGGCTAATGAAAAACTGTTTTTT. Translation gives CASSLSKGANEKLFF. J is TRBJ1-4 and V is TRBV2, with D possibly TRBD1 on 5 matching bases. Germline V CDR1 and CDR2: SNHLY, FYNNEI. This CDR3 spans 15 amino acids. The V gene lost 5 bases and the J gene lost 3 bases, with 13 bases spanning the gap.

The chain carries TRBV7-9 and TRBJ2-7; maybe TRBD1 (6 bases). This CDR3 is built from 13 residues. Trimming shortened V by 5 bases and J by 3 bases, and 11 bases separated the two germline ends. In germline, CDR1 is SEHNR, CDR2 FQNEAQ (reference sequence). The CDR3 loop reads CASSRDRNYEQYF. CDR3 DNA sequence: TGTGCCAGCAGCAGAGACAGGAACTACGAGCAGTACTTC.

The J gene is TRBJ1-1, the V gene TRBV30; 12 bases align to TRBD1. The CDR3 loop spans 13 amino acids. J was trimmed by 4 bases and V by 8 bases; bases with no gene match: 5. The germline V gene has CDR1 GTSNPN and CDR2 SVGIG (reference sequence). CDR3 in amino acids: CAGDRGRGTEAFF. CDR3 nucleotides: TGTGCCGGGGACAGGGGGCGCGGCACTGAAGCTTTCTTT.

This clone was seen more than once but under ten times. CDR3 DNA: TGCAGTGCTATGAGGGAGACCCAGTACTTC. Residues: CSAMRETQYF. The gene calls are TRBV20-1 and TRBJ2-5; D is ambiguous. CDR1 and CDR2 from the germline V gene are DFQATT and SNEGSKA (reference sequence). Between the trimmed V and J ends, which lost 4 bases and 5 bases, there was a span of 5 bases. This CDR3 comprises 10 residues.

The DNA for the CDR3 is TGTGCCAGCAGCTCGTGGGGGGTAGCGGGGCACCCAGACAATGAGCAGTTCTTC. Its translation: CASSSWGVAGHPDNEQFF. The V call is TRBV7-3, the J call TRBJ2-1; 8 bases line up with TRBD2. This CDR3 region has 18 residues. V shed 4 bases and J 5 bases; nucleotides not matched to a gene: 16. CDR1 SGHTA and CDR2 FQGTGA come from the germline V gene.

The gene calls are TRBV27 and TRBJ1-1; 8 bases fit TRBD1. V lost 3 bases to trimming and J lost 7 bases; unmatched junction nucleotides: 13. From germline, CDR1 is MNHEY and CDR2 SMNVEV (reference sequence). The CDR3 covers 16 residues. Here the CDR3 reads CASSFSLTGGVDEAFF. CDR3 DNA: TGTGCCAGCAGTTTCTCTCTTACAGGGGGGGTTGATGAAGCTTTCTTT.

The chain recombines TRBV28 with TRBJ1-2; TRBD1 is a possible D gene (6 bases). The ends were cut back, 6 bases at V and 5 bases at J, with 13 bases in the middle. CDR3 length: 13 residues. Germline V gene lookup returns CDR1 MDHEN and CDR2 SYDVKM. The chain's CDR3 is CASRRGLGYGYTF. CDR3 coding DNA: TGTGCCAGCAGGAGGGGGTTAGGTTATGGCTACACCTTC.

The rearrangement joins TRBV5-4 to TRBJ2-7, with a weak D call TRBD1 (6 bases). Germline CDR1 SGHNT, CDR2 YYREEE (reference sequence). CDR3 length equals 15 residues. Trimming left V 5 bases short and J 3 bases short, with 18 bases between. The CDR3 sequence is CASSRPGHQDYEQYF. As DNA, the CDR3 is TGTGCCAGCAGTCGACCGGGACACCAGGACTACGAGCAGTACTTC.

The chain joins TRBV10-1 to TRBJ2-3, with 7 bases identical to TRBD2. The CDR3 runs 14 residues. CDR1 is WNHNN and CDR2 is SYGVQD in the germline V gene (reference sequence). Germline trimming cut 7 bases from V and 4 bases from J; bases unmatched to any gene: 8. CDR3 nucleotides: TGCGCCAGCACTCCCGGACTAGAAGCAGATACGCAGTATTTT. Translation: CASTPGLEADTQYF.

The chain joins TRBV4-1 to TRBJ2-7; a possible D gene is TRBD1 (5 bases). This CDR3 comprises 15 residues. Looked up from germline, CDR1 is MGHRA and CDR2 is YSYEKL. The germline V and J ends were trimmed by 1 base and 1 base, with 11 bases remaining between them. CDR3 sequence reads: CASSQAPTDSYEQYF. The CDR3 DNA sequence: TGCGCCAGCAGCCAAGCCCCGACAGATTCCTACGAGCAGTACTTC.

This clone occurred a few times. This sequence joins TRBV5-6 and TRBJ2-3; D is possibly TRBD2 (6 bases). The CDR3 is 17 amino acids. Germline assignment: CDR1 SGHDT and CDR2 YYEEEE. The V end was cut by 6 bases, the J end by 0 bases, with 20 bases between. CDR3 residues: CASNRGRGLPSTDTQYF. In DNA form, the CDR3 reads TGTGCCAGCAACCGAGGGCGGGGCCTACCGAGCACAGATACGCAGTATTTT.

The CDR3 DNA reads as TGTGCCAGCAGTTTACTTGTATACGAGCAGTACTTC. Encoded protein: CASSLLVYEQYF. The rearrangement links TRBV28 to TRBJ2-7; D is undetermined. The germline V gene encodes CDR1 MDHEN and CDR2 SYDVKM. This CDR3 region has 12 residues. V lost 2 bases to trimming and J lost 4 bases, with 6 bases between them.

The chain is built from TRBV2 and TRBJ2-2, with D possibly matching TRBD1 (5 bases). V lost 7 bases and J lost 0, with 12 bases in between. CDR3 length: 15 residues. Germline CDR1 SNHLY, CDR2 FYNNEI. Here the CDR3 reads CASKKQGSNTGELFF. For the CDR3, the DNA is TGTGCCAGCAAGAAGCAGGGTTCGAACACCGGGGAGCTGTTTTTT.

The J gene is TRBJ2-5, the V gene TRBV30; 12 nucleotides agree with TRBD2. This CDR3 is 15 amino acids long. From germline, CDR1 is GTSNPN and CDR2 SVGIG (reference sequence). CDR3 bases: TGTGCTATGCGGGTCGGACTAGCGGGATTTGAGACCCAGTACTTC. It is translated as CAMRVGLAGFETQYF.

The rearrangement joins TRBV27 to TRBJ2-1, with 8 bases that match TRBD1. CDR3 length: 17 amino acids. Losses at the gene ends were 2 bases for V and 2 bases for J; bases not matched to a gene: 8. Per the germline V gene, CDR1 is MNHEY and CDR2 is SMNVEV (reference sequence). DNA of the CDR3: TGTGCCAGCAGTTTAATAAAAGGACAGGGTCCCTACAATGAGCAGTTCTTC. Translation gives CASSLIKGQGPYNEQFF.

This clone was detected once. J is TRBJ2-1 and V is TRBV7-5; TRBD2 was called by the table and not checked on the DNA. TRBV7-5 counts as a pseudogene. This CDR3 has 15 amino acids. CDR3 nucleotide sequence: TGTGCCAGAAGCCGTAGCGGGAGTAAAGGCAATGAGCAGTTCTTC. Protein: CARSRSGSKGNEQFF.

This clone was counted once. The chain recombines TRBV7-3 with TRBJ2-5; maybe TRBD1 (6 bases). The CDR3 sequence is 15 residues long. Germline CDR1 reads SGHTA; CDR2 reads FQGTGA. Between the trimmed V and J ends, which lost 0 bases and 2 bases, there was a span of 10 bases. The CDR3 protein is CASSLTLGGQETQYF. CDR3 nucleotide sequence: TGTGCCAGCAGCTTAACCCTAGGGGGTCAAGAGACCCAGTACTTC.

The chain is built from TRBV9 and TRBJ1-5, with 7 bases aligning to TRBD1. CDR1 and CDR2 from the germline V gene are SGDLS and YYNGEE. This CDR3 contains 17 residues. J was trimmed by 0 bases and V by 0 bases; bases with no gene match: 6. The CDR3 spells CASSVAGTAFSNQPQHF. CDR3 in DNA: TGTGCCAGCAGCGTAGCAGGGACAGCCTTTAGCAATCAGCCCCAGCATTTT.

The V gene is TRBV27, the J gene TRBJ2-1; D uncertain. The germline gives CDR1 MNHEY, CDR2 SMNVEV (reference sequence). V lost 2 bases to trimming and J lost 3 bases, with 8 bases between them. The CDR3 length is 14 residues. The CDR3 region has the DNA TGTGCCAGCAGTTTAGGGCTCAACTACAATGAGCAGTTCTTC. Protein product: CASSLGLNYNEQFF.

The V and J genes are TRBV27 and TRBJ2-7; a weak D match, TRBD2 (5 bases). The CDR3 is 17 amino acids. V was trimmed by 7 bases and J by 0 bases, leaving 22 bases between them. CDR1 is MNHEY and CDR2 is SMNVEV in the germline V gene (reference sequence). CDR3 amino acids: CASTPFGGQVASYEQYF. In DNA form, the CDR3 reads TGTGCCAGCACCCCCTTCGGCGGGCAGGTGGCCTCCTACGAGCAGTACTTC.